These 7 T cell receptor beta chains came from one sample sequenced in a study of PD-L1 blockade in urothelial cancer. The time point here: pretreatment peripheral blood. The protocol was immunoSEQ multiplex PCR, while the TCRdb copy is restricted to in-frame clones and leaves out a portion. This sample has about 37,000 clones; roughly 84% occur once, and the top ten carry about 15%. This specimen was PBMCs, taken around atezolizumab (anti-PD-L1) treatment. These receptors were taken from a man between 60 and 75 years old with urothelial cancer.

The chain has TRBV5-1 and TRBJ1-4; D is unclear. V shed 4 bases and J shed 7 bases, with 17 bases lying between them. In germline, CDR1 is SGHRS, CDR2 YFSETQ. The CDR3 covers 15 residues. The CDR3 nucleotides read TGCGCCAGCAGCCCCGGGCCGACGGCGGGTGAAAAACTGTTTTTT. It yields the protein CASSPGPTAGEKLFF.

V and J are TRBV18 and TRBJ1-4; D might be TRBD1 (5 bases). The CDR3 totals 15 residues. Germline V gene lookup returns CDR1 KGHSH and CDR2 LQKENI. Between the trimmed V and J ends, which lost 6 bases and 4 bases, there was a span of 15 bases. The CDR3 loop is CASSPDRIGNEKLFF. CDR3 in DNA: TGTGCCAGCTCTCCCGACAGAATCGGTAATGAAAAACTGTTTTTT.

This clone appeared once. This chain links TRBV9 with TRBJ2-3; 7 bases fit TRBD2. The germline CDR1 and CDR2 sequences are SGDLS and YYNGEE. With 0 bases clipped from V and 2 bases from J, the junction kept 6 bases outside the gene matches. The CDR3 consists of 16 residues. The CDR3 reads CASSVVSGLPTDTQYF. CDR3 nucleotides: TGTGCCAGCAGCGTAGTTAGCGGGTTGCCCACAGATACGCAGTATTTT.

Written as DNA, the CDR3 is TGTGCCAGCAGTACGACAGCCTACGAGCAGTACTTC. Its protein is CASSTTAYEQYF. This chain links TRBV6-5 with TRBJ2-7; D is perhaps TRBD1 (5 bases). Trimming shortened V by 5 bases and J by 2 bases, and 7 bases separated the two germline ends. CDR3 size: 12 residues. Per germline, CDR1 MNHEY and CDR2 SVGAGI.

J is TRBJ2-5 and V is TRBV7-2; 8 bases line up with TRBD2. This CDR3 is built from 16 residues. Germline V gives CDR1 SGHTA, CDR2 FQGNSA. The ends lost 4 bases at V and 4 bases at J; junction bases unmatched: 11. The CDR3 bases are TGTGCCAGCAGCTACAAACCGGGACTAGGAGGAGAGACCCAGTACTTC. It is translated as CASSYKPGLGGETQYF.

The chain combines TRBV9 with TRBJ2-7; TRBD1 matches at 8 bases. CDR1 is SGDLS, CDR2 YYNGEE, per germline. With 4 bases clipped from V and 3 bases from J, the junction kept 9 bases outside the gene matches. The CDR3 is 15 amino acids. CDR3 sequence reads: CASSSGQGAVYEQYF. The CDR3 region has the DNA TGTGCCAGCAGCTCAGGGCAGGGGGCTGTCTACGAGCAGTACTTC.

The CDR3 sequence is CASSNGTGVPSGRADTQYF. CDR3 bases: TGTGCCAGCAGCAACGGGACAGGCGTTCCTAGCGGGAGGGCAGATACGCAGTATTTT. The genes are TRBV21-1 and TRBJ2-3; the table's D call, TRBD2, has no DNA check behind it. TRBV21-1 is noted as a pseudogene. CDR3 length equals 19 residues.